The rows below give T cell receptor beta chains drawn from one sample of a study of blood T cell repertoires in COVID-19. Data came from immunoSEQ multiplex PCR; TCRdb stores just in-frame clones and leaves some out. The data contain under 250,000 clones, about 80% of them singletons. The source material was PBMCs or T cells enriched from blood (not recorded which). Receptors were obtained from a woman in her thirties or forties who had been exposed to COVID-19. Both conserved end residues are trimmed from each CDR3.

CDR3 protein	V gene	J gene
ASSPTASSGNTIY	TRBV18	TRBJ1-3
ASNPTGEGDTQY	TRBV19	TRBJ2-3
ASSVDSGRLGGNTIY	TRBV9	TRBJ1-3
ASSPPTRGLEQF	TRBV18	TRBJ2-1
ASSSRTSGPLNEQF	TRBV7-2	TRBJ2-1
ASSLAMAEPNYGYT	TRBV5-4	TRBJ1-2
ASSLGLAGVDEQF	TRBV7-9	TRBJ2-1
ASTSREENYGYT	TRBV6-5	TRBJ1-2
ASSVGQGGTEAF	TRBV9	TRBJ1-1
ASSLARTGTTGELF	TRBV7-6	TRBJ2-2
ASSSRQTNYGYT	TRBV27	TRBJ1-2
ASSGQANTEAF	TRBV23-1	TRBJ1-1
ASSVDSNLGTQY	TRBV5-1	TRBJ2-5
ASSAYIAGGSDTQY	TRBV5-1	TRBJ2-3
ASGPDRANEKLF	TRBV12-5	TRBJ1-4
ASSFGRVDGYT	TRBV7-2	TRBJ1-2
ASRDRGPSNQPQH	TRBV2	TRBJ1-5
ASRNRDSYEQY	TRBV27	TRBJ2-7
ASRTGVNTEAF	TRBV6-5	TRBJ1-1
ASSPRGQLNTEAF	TRBV4-3	TRBJ1-1
ASSLHRERQPQH	TRBV28	TRBJ1-5
ASSERQGRAYNEQF	TRBV2	TRBJ2-1
ASSTGTDNNEQF	TRBV19	TRBJ2-1
ASSPGFHSNQPQH	TRBV7-2	TRBJ1-5
ASSRGTGDYNYGYT	TRBV27	TRBJ1-2
ASSPGENQPQH	TRBV18	TRBJ1-5
ASSLGGGGWEKLF	TRBV7-8	TRBJ1-4
ASSQKGQGVGSNQPQH	TRBV3-1/TRBV3-2	TRBJ1-5
ASSLEGGKNTEAF	TRBV5-1	TRBJ1-1
ASTETGTTNEKLF	TRBV18	TRBJ1-4
ASSPRASESYEQY	TRBV9	TRBJ2-7
ASSDDNGELF	TRBV6-1	TRBJ2-2
ASSTPGANTGELF	TRBV28	TRBJ2-2
ASSRQAYSNQPQH	TRBV6-5	TRBJ1-5
ASINSHLELDTQY	TRBV6-5	TRBJ2-3
ASSFGPSIQETQY	TRBV28	TRBJ2-5
ASSRQGEEKLF	TRBV6-5	TRBJ1-4
ASSLSGSGQANYGYT	TRBV27	TRBJ1-2
ASSPQGRATEAF	TRBV5-4	TRBJ1-1
ASSVDHPPGYEQY	TRBV9	TRBJ2-7
ASSFGQGPNQPQH	TRBV6-5	TRBJ1-5
ASSDVRVRGGNQPQH	TRBV19	TRBJ1-5
ASSVSQGGYQETQY	TRBV9	TRBJ2-5
ASRSPGLGQY	TRBV28	TRBJ2-7
ASSAAPIAEKLF	TRBV28	TRBJ1-4
ASGLSGGTGNSPLH	TRBV12-5	TRBJ1-6
ASSGQSEAF	TRBV6-4	TRBJ1-1
ASSLGARRSTEAF	TRBV11-2	TRBJ1-1
ASTSGTTVLT	TRBV6-5	TRBJ2-6
ASRPGWGDTIY	TRBV7-2	TRBJ1-3
ASSQGDSNNEKLF	TRBV4-1	TRBJ1-4
AWSVQGVGGQF	TRBV30	TRBJ2-1
ASSQDRGRNTEAF	TRBV3-1/TRBV3-2	TRBJ1-1